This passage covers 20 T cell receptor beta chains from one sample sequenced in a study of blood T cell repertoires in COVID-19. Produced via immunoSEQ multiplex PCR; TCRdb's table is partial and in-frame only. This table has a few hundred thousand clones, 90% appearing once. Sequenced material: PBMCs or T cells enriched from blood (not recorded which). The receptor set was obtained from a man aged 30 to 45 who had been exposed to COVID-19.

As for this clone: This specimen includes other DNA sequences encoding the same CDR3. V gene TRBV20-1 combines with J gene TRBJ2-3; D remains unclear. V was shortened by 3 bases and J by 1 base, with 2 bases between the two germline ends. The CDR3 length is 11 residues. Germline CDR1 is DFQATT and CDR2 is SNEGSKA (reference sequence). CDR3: CSASGTDTQYF. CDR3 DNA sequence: TGCAGTGCTAGCGGCACAGATACGCAGTATTTT.

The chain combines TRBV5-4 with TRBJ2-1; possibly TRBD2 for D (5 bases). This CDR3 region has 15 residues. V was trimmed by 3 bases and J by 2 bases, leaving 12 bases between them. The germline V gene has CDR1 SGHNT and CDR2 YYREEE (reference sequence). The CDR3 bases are TGTGCCAGCAGCTCCAGCGGACCCGCCTACAATGAGCAGTTCTTC. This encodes CASSSSGPAYNEQFF.

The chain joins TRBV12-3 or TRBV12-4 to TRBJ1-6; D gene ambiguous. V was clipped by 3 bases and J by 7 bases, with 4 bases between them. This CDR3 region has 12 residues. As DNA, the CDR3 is TGTGCCAGCAGTTTCCCAAATTCACCCCTCCACTTT. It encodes CASSFPNSPLHF.

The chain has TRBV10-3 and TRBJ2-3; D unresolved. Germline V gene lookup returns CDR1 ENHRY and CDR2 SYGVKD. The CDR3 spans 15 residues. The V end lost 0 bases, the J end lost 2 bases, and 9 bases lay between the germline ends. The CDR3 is CAISESVVYTDTQYF. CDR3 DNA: TGTGCCATCAGTGAGTCGGTGGTCTACACAGATACGCAGTATTTT.

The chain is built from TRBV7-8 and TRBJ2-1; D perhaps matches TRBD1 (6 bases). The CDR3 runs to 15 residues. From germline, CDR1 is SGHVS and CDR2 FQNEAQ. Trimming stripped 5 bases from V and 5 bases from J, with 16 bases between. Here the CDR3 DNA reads TGTGCCAGCAGCCCCTTTCAGGGGTCCCACAATGAGCAGTTCTTC. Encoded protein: CASSPFQGSHNEQFF.

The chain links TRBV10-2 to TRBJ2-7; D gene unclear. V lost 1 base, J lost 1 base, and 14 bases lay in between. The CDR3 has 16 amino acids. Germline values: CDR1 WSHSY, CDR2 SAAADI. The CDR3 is CASSEYVTVPSYEQYF. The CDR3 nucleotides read TGCGCCAGCAGTGAGTATGTCACGGTTCCGTCCTACGAGCAGTACTTC.

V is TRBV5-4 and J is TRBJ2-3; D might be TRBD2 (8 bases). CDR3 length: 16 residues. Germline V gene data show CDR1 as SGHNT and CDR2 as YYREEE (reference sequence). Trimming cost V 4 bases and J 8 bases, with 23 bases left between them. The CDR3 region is CASSPGGLAGSGTQYF. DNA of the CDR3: TGTGCCAGCAGCCCAGGGGGGCTAGCGGGCTCTGGTACGCAGTATTTT.

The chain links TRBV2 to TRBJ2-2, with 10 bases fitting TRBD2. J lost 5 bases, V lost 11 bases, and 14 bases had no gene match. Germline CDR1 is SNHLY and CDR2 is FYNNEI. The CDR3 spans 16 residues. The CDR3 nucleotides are TGTGCCCGCAAGACCAGCGGGGGGGCGGGTACCGGGGAGCTGTTTTTT. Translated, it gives CARKTSGGAGTGELFF.

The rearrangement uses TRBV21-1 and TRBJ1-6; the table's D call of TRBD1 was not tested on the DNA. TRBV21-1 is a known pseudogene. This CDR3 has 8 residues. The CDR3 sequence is CAQGGLHF. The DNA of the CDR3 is TGTGCCCAGGGGGGCCTCCACTTT.

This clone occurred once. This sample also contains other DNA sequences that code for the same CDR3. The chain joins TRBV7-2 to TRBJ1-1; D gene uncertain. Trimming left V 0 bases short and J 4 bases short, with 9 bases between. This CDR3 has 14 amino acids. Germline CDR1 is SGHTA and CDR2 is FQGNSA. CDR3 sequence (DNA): TGTGCCAGCAGCTTAGCTCGCACGGGCACTGAAGCTTTCTTT. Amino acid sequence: CASSLARTGTEAFF.

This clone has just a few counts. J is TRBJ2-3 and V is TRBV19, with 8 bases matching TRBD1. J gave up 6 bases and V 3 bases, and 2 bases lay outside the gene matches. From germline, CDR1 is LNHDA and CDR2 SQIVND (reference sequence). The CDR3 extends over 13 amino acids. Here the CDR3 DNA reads TGTGCCAGTAGTATCCAGGGGGCGGATACGCAGTATTTT. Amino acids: CASSIQGADTQYF. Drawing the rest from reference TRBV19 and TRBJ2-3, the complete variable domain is DGGITQSPKYLFRKEGQNVTLSCEQNLNHDAMYWYRQDPGQGLRLIYYSQIVNDFQKGDIAEGYSVSREKKESFPLTVTSAQKNPTAFYLCASSIQGADTQYFGPGTRLTVL.

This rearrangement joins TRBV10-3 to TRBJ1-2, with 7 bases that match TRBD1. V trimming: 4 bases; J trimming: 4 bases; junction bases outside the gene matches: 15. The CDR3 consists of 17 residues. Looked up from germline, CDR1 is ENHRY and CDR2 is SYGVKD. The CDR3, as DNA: TGTGCCATCAGTGGGGGGACAGTCATAAATCCCCTCTATGGCTACACCTTC. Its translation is CAISGGTVINPLYGYTF.

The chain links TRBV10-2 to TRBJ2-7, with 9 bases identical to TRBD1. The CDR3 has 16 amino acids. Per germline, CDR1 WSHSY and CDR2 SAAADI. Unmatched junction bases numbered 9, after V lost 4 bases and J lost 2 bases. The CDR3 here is CASSGWTGETTYEQYF. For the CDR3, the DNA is TGCGCCAGCAGTGGTTGGACAGGGGAAACCACCTACGAGCAGTACTTC.

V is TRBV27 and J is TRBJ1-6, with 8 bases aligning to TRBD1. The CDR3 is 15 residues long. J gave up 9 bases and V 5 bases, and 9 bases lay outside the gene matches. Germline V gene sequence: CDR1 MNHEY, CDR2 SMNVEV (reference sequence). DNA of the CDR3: TGTGCCAGCAGTACAAGACAGGGGAGTGGTTCACCCCTCCACTTT. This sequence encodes CASSTRQGSGSPLHF.

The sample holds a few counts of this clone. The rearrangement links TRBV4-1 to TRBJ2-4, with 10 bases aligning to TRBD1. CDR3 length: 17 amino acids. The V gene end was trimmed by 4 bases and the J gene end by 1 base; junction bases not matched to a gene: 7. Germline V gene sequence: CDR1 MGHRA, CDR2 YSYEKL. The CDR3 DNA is TGCGCCAGCAGCCCCCCGGGACAGGGGCCTGCCAAAAACATTCAGTACTTC. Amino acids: CASSPPGQGPAKNIQYF.

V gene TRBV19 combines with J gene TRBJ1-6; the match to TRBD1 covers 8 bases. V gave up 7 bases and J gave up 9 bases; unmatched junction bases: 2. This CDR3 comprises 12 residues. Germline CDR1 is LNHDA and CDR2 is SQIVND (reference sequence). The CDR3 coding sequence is TGTGCCAGTATCAGGGGGCGTTCACCCCTCCACTTT. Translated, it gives CASIRGRSPLHF. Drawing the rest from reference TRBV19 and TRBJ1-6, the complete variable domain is DGGITQSPKYLFRKEGQNVTLSCEQNLNHDAMYWYRQDPGQGLRLIYYSQIVNDFQKGDIAEGYSVSREKKESFPLTVTSAQKNPTAFYLCASIRGRSPLHFGNGTRLTVT.

CDR3 sequence reads: CASSQDLYTPADTGELFF. CDR3 DNA sequence: TGCGCCAGCAGCCAAGACCTCTATACACCGGCGGACACCGGGGAGCTGTTTTTT. This sequence joins TRBV4-3 and TRBJ2-2; D is uncertain. Trimming shortened V by 0 bases and J by 3 bases, and 17 bases separated the two germline ends. Per germline, CDR1 LGHNA and CDR2 YSLEER. This CDR3 contains 18 residues.

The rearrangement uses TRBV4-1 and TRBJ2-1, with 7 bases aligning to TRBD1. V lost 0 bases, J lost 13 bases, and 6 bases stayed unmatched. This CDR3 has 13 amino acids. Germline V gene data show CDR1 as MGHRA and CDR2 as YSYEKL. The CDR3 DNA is TGCGCCAGCAGCCAAGATCAGGGGGATCCCCAGTTCTTC. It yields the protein CASSQDQGDPQFF.

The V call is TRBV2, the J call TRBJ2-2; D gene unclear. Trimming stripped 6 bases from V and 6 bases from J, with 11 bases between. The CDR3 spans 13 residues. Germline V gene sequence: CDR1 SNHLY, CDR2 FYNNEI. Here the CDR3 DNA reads TGTGCCAGCAGCATCTCGGTTGCCGGGGAGCTGTTTTTT. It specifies CASSISVAGELFF.

The CDR3 reads CASSLGGGMNTEAFF. CDR3 nucleotide sequence: TGTGCCAGCAGCTTAGGGGGGGGGATGAACACTGAAGCTTTCTTT. This chain connects TRBV7-2 to TRBJ1-1, with D perhaps TRBD1 (5 bases). Germline CDR1 reads SGHTA; CDR2 reads FQGNSA. Trimming left V 1 base short and J 0 bases short, with 9 bases between. The CDR3 has 15 residues. The full variable domain, completed using reference TRBV7-2 and TRBJ1-1, is GAGVSQSPSNKVTEKGKDVELRCDPISGHTALYWYRQSLGQGLEFLIYFQGNSAPDKSGLPSDRFSAERTGGSVSTLTIQRTQQEDSAVYLCASSLGGGMNTEAFFGQGTRLTVV.